These T cell receptor beta chains were read from a single sample in a study of blood T cell repertoires in COVID-19. Profiling relied on immunoSEQ multiplex PCR, and the TCRdb table lists in-frame clones only, not all of them. Counted here are fewer than 250,000 clones, roughly 80% occurring once; the ten biggest clones make up 3.2%. Sequenced sample: PBMCs or T cells enriched from blood (not recorded which). The receptors were sampled from a woman aged 25-40 years who had recovered from COVID-19. CDR3s include the opening cysteine and the closing phenylalanine or tryptophan. A D gene is named only where the DNA matches it firmly. Size is omitted from some rows. Given values are once, few, many or a class for expanded clones.

v_call	cdr3_length	d_call	clone_size	j_call	cdr3_aa	cdr3_nt
TRBV7-2	14	TRBD1	.	TRBJ2-7	CASRAGDSSYEQYF	TGTGCCAGCAGGGCCGGGGACAGCTCCTACGAGCAGTACTTC
TRBV2	18	.	.	TRBJ2-3	CASSEKARVFFSTDTQYF	TGTGCCAGCAGTGAAAAAGCCAGGGTTTTTTTTAGCACAGATACGCAGTATTTT
TRBV5-1	15	TRBD2	.	TRBJ2-1	CASRETSGLYNEQFF	TGCGCCAGCAGGGAAACTAGCGGCCTTTACAATGAGCAGTTCTTC
TRBV28	17	.	.	TRBJ1-5	CASSSPRGGGMGQPQHF	TGTGCCAGCAGCTCCCCTCGGGGGGGCGGAATGGGACAGCCCCAGCATTTT
TRBV10-3	12	.	.	TRBJ1-2	CAIRSEGYGYTF	TGTGCCATCCGGTCCGAGGGCTATGGCTACACCTTC
TRBV20-1	11	.	.	TRBJ2-7	CSGTTGLGQYF	TGCAGTGGAACGACAGGACTAGGGCAGTACTTC
TRBV6-5	14	.	once	TRBJ1-1	CASSLLGGNTEAFF	TGTGCCAGCAGCCTCCTGGGGGGGAACACTGAAGCTTTCTTT
TRBV6-6	13	TRBD1	.	TRBJ2-2	CASSSTGSGELFF	TGTGCCAGCAGTTCGACAGGGAGCGGGGAGCTGTTTTTT
TRBV18	15	.	.	TRBJ1-5	CASSLTGNSNQPQHF	TGTGCCAGCTCCTTAACAGGTAATAGCAATCAGCCCCAGCATTTT
TRBV11-3	17	TRBD2	few	TRBJ2-1	CASSATGTSGSYNEQFF	TGTGCCAGCAGCGCAACCGGGACTAGCGGCTCCTACAATGAGCAGTTCTTC
TRBV4-1	13	.	.	TRBJ1-4	CASSQVGLEKLFF	TGCGCCAGCAGCCAAGTGGGCTTGGAAAAACTGTTTTTT